The rows below give T cell receptor beta chains drawn from one sample of a study of Ad26.COV2.S vaccination and SARS-CoV-2 variants. Measured with immunoSEQ multiplex PCR; TCRdb has only the in-frame clones, and not every one. Among 43,000 or so clones listed, 75% to 85% were seen once. This specimen consisted of peripheral blood, obtained after recovery from COVID-19. These receptors all come from a human donor who had recovered from COVID-19. The CDR3 runs from the conserved cysteine through the conserved F or W. D genes are given only for firm matches. Expanded clones get a size class; other rows say once, few or many, or leave the size out.

v_gene	d_gene	len	j_gene	abundance	CDR3aa	CDR3nt
TRBV6-6	TRBD1	14	TRBJ2-1	.	CASRPGTGGNEQFF	TGTGCCAGCAGGCCCGGGACAGGGGGGAATGAGCAGTTCTTC
TRBV5-8	.	15	TRBJ1-1	.	CASSLIGIGNTEAFF	TGTGCCAGCAGCTTGATAGGGATAGGAAACACTGAAGCTTTCTTT
TRBV19	TRBD1	15	TRBJ1-2	.	CASSIVDRERGGYTF	TGTGCCAGTAGTATAGTTGACAGGGAAAGAGGAGGCTACACCTTC
TRBV7-9	.	16	TRBJ1-5	.	CASSLANEDSNQPQHF	TGTGCCAGCAGCTTAGCGAATGAAGATAGCAATCAGCCCCAGCATTTT
TRBV6-6	.	13	TRBJ1-5	.	CATGDYSNQPQHF	TGTGCCACAGGGGACTATAGCAATCAGCCCCAGCATTTT
TRBV7-9	.	14	TRBJ2-1	.	CASSSQTRTDEQFF	TGTGCCAGCAGCTCCCAGACTAGGACAGATGAGCAGTTCTTC
TRBV11-3	.	13	TRBJ1-1	few	CASSQEPNTEAFF	TGTGCCAGCAGCCAGGAGCCGAACACTGAAGCTTTCTTT
TRBV2	TRBD1	15	TRBJ1-5	.	CASRGQGYSNQPQHF	TGTGCCAGCAGGGGACAGGGGTATAGCAATCAGCCCCAGCATTTT
TRBV19	TRBD1	15	TRBJ1-5	.	CASSPGQGMNQPQHF	TGTGCCAGTAGTCCGGGACAGGGGATGAATCAGCCCCAGCATTTT
TRBV5-5	.	14	TRBJ2-7	.	CASSFQAHSYEQYF	TGTGCCAGCAGCTTTCAAGCGCACTCCTACGAGCAGTACTTC
TRBV7-2	.	17	TRBJ1-5	.	CASSLASRGPGNQPQHF	TGTGCCAGCAGCTTAGCTAGCAGGGGACCGGGCAATCAGCCCCAGCATTTT
TRBV15	.	15	TRBJ1-1	.	CATSSVGRGNTEAFF	TGTGCCACCAGCAGCGTCGGGAGGGGAAACACTGAAGCTTTCTTT
TRBV7-9	TRBD1	14	TRBJ1-6	.	CASSLDRGDSPLHF	TGTGCCAGCAGCTTGGACAGGGGCGATTCACCCCTCCACTTT
TRBV5-1	.	15	TRBJ2-3	.	CASSLGAGVTDTQYF	TGCGCCAGCAGCTTGGGGGCAGGGGTCACAGATACGCAGTATTTT
TRBV9	.	16	TRBJ2-1	once	CASSVQGSSSYNEQFF	TGTGCCAGCAGCGTTCAGGGCTCCAGCTCCTACAATGAGCAGTTCTTC
TRBV12-3/TRBV12-4	.	13	TRBJ2-5	.	CASSSGLEETQYF	TGTGCCAGCAGTTCAGGGTTGGAAGAGACCCAGTACTTC
TRBV7-9	.	15	TRBJ1-5	few	CASSQHGTEDQPQHF	TGTGCCAGCAGCCAACACGGGACGGAGGATCAGCCCCAGCATTTT
TRBV3-1/TRBV3-2	TRBD1	15	TRBJ1-1	.	CASSQETGKGTEAFF	TGTGCCAGCAGCCAAGAGACAGGGAAGGGCACTGAAGCTTTCTTT
TRBV24-1	TRBD1	16	TRBJ2-3	once	CATSETPGTGWDTQYF	TGTGCCACCAGTGAGACCCCCGGGACAGGGTGGGATACGCAGTATTTT
TRBV15	.	15	TRBJ2-1	.	CATSSGGPGPNEQFF	TGTGCCACCAGCAGTGGGGGACCGGGCCCCAATGAGCAGTTCTTC
TRBV3-1/TRBV3-2	.	20	TRBJ2-3	.	CASSQDILWGSSAGTDTQYF	TGTGCCAGCAGCCAAGATATTTTGTGGGGCTCCAGCGCCGGCACAGATACGCAGTATTTT
TRBV5-1	TRBD1	15	TRBJ1-6	.	CASSSKDRGPSPLHF	TGCGCCAGCAGCTCTAAGGACAGGGGGCCTTCACCCCTCCACTTT
TRBV5-1	.	15	TRBJ2-5	.	CASSPGATLQETQYF	TGCGCCAGCTCACCCGGGGCGACCCTACAAGAGACCCAGTACTTC
TRBV27	TRBD1	15	TRBJ1-1	.	CASRSGQNMNTEAFF	TGTGCCAGCAGATCGGGACAGAACATGAACACTGAAGCTTTCTTT
TRBV7-8	.	15	TRBJ1-1	.	CASSPNRLSNTEAFF	TGTGCCAGCAGCCCAAACCGTCTTTCGAACACTGAAGCTTTCTTT
TRBV10-3	.	14	TRBJ1-2	.	CAISESRQSHGYTF	TGTGCCATCAGTGAGAGCAGACAGAGCCATGGCTACACCTTC
TRBV10-1	.	12	TRBJ1-1	.	CASREGETEAFF	TGCGCCAGCAGGGAAGGGGAGACTGAAGCTTTCTTT
TRBV12-3/TRBV12-4	TRBD1	12	TRBJ1-2	.	CASRQGANGYTF	TGTGCCAGCAGGCAGGGGGCGAACGGCTACACCTTC
TRBV6-5	.	14	TRBJ2-1	.	CASRLGLWGNEQFF	TGTGCCAGCCGGCTGGGGCTCTGGGGTAATGAGCAGTTCTTC
TRBV6-1	.	15	TRBJ2-1	.	CASSEREYLYNEQFF	TGTGCCAGCAGTGAACGGGAGTACCTATACAATGAGCAGTTCTTC
TRBV5-1	TRBD1	14	TRBJ1-4	.	CASRGQGVNEKLFF	TGCGCCAGCCGAGGACAGGGCGTTAATGAAAAACTGTTTTTT
TRBV13	TRBD1	16	TRBJ1-1	.	CASSSWTGQRNTEAFF	TGTGCCAGCAGCTCCTGGACAGGGCAGAGAAACACTGAAGCTTTCTTT
TRBV5-1	.	15	TRBJ1-3	once	CASSPGDSAGNTIYF	TGCGCCAGCAGCCCGGGAGATTCGGCTGGAAACACCATATATTTT
TRBV7-8	.	13	TRBJ1-6	.	CASSATTGSALHF	TGTGCCAGCAGCGCTACAACAGGGTCGGCCCTCCACTTT